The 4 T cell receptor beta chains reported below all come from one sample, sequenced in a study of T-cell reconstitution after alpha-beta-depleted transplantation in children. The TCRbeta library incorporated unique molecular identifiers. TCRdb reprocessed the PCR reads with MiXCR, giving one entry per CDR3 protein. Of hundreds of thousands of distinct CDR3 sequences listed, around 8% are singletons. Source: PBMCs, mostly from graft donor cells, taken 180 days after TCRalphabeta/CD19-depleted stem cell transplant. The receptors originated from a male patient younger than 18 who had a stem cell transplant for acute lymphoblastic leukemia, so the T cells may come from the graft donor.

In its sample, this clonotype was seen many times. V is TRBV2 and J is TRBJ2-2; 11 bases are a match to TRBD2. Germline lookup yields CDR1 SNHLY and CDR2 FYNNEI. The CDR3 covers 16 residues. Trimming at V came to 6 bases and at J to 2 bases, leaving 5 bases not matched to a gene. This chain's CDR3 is CASRRLAGLNTGELFF. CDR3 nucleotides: TGTGCCAGCAGAAGACTAGCGGGGTTAAACACCGGGGAGCTGTTTTTT. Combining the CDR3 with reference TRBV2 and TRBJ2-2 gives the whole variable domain EPEVTQTPSHQVTQMGQEVILRCVPISNHLYFYWYRQILGQKVEFLVSFYNNEISEKSEIFDDQFSVERPDGSNFTLKIRSTKLEDSAMYFCASRRLAGLNTGELFFGEGSRLTVL.

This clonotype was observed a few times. CDR3 protein: CASSRLTGGNQPQHF. Written as DNA, the CDR3 is TGTGCCAGCAGTCGCCTGACAGGGGGTAATCAGCCCCAGCATTTT. The rearrangement uses TRBV28 and TRBJ1-5; 9 positions agree with TRBD1. The V segment lost 5 bases and the J segment 4 bases; nucleotides outside the gene matches: 6. Looked up from germline, CDR1 is MDHEN and CDR2 is SYDVKM. This CDR3 has 15 residues.

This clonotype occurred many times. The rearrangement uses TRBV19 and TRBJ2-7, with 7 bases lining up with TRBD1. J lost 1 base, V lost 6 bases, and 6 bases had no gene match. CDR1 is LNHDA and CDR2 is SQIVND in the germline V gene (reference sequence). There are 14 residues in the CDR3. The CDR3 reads CASRSGQLSYEQYF. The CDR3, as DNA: TGTGCCAGTAGATCGGGACAGCTGTCCTACGAGCAGTACTTC. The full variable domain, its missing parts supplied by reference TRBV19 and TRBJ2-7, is DGGITQSPKYLFRKEGQNVTLSCEQNLNHDAMYWYRQDPGQGLRLIYYSQIVNDFQKGDIAEGYSVSREKKESFPLTVTSAQKNPTAFYLCASRSGQLSYEQYFGPGTRLTVT.

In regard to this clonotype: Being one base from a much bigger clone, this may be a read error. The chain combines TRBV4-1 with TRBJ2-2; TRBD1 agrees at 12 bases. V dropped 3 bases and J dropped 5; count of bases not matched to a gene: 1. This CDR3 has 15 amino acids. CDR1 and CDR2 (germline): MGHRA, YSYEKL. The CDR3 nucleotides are TGCGCCAGCAGCCAGGGACAGGGGGCAACCGGGGAGCTGTTTTTT. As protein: CASSQGQGATGELFF.